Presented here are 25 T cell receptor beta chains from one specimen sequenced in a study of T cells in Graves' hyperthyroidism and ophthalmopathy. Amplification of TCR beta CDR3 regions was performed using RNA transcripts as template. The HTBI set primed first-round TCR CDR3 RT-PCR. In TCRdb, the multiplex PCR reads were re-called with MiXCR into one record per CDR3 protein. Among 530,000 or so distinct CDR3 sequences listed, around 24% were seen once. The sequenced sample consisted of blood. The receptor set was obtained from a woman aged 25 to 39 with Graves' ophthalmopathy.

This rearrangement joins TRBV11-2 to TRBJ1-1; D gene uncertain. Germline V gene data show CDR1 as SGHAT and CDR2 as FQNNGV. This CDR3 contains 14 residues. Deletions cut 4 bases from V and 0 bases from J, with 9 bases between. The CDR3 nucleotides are TGTGCCAGCAGCTCCTCAAGGATGAACACTGAAGCTTTCTTT. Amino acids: CASSSSRMNTEAFF. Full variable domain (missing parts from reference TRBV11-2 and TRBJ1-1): EAGVAQSPRYKIIEKRQSVAFWCNPISGHATLYWYQQILGQGPKLLIQFQNNGVVDDSQLPKDRFSAERLKGVDSTLKIQPAKLEDSAVYLCASSSSRMNTEAFFGQGTRLTVV.

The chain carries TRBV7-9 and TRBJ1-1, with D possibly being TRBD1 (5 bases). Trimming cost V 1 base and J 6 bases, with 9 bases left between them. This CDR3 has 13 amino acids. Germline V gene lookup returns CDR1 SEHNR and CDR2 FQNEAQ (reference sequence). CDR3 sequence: CASSLEGYAEAFF. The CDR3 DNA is TGTGCCAGCAGCTTAGAGGGGTACGCTGAAGCTTTCTTT.

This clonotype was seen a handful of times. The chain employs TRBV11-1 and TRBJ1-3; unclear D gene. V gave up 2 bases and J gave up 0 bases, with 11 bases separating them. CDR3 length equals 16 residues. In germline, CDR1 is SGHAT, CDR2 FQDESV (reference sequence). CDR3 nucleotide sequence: TGTGCCAGCAGCTTAAGTATTCTGATCTCTGGAAACACCATATATTTT. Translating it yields CASSLSILISGNTIYF.

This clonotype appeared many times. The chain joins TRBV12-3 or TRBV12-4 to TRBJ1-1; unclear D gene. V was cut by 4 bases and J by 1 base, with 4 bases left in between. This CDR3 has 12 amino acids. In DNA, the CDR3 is TGTGCCAGCAGTTACCCGAACACTGAAGCTTTCTTT. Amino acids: CASSYPNTEAFF.

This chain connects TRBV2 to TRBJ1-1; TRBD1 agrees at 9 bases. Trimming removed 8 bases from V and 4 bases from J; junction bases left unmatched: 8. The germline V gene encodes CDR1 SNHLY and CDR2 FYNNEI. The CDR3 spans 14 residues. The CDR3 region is CASSPQQGATEAFF. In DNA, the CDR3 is TGTGCCAGCTCACCGCAACAGGGGGCCACTGAAGCTTTCTTT.

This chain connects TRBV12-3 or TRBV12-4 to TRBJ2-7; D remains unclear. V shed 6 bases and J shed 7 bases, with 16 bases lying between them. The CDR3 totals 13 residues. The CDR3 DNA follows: TGTGCCAGCAGCCTTCCCCCTAGACGGGAGCAGTACTTC. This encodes CASSLPPRREQYF.

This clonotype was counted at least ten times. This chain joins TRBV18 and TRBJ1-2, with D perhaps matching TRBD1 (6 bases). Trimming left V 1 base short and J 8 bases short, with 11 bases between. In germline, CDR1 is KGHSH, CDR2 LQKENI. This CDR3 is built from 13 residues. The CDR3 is CASSPRGALGYTF. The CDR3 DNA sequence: TGTGCCAGCTCACCACGGGGGGCCTTAGGCTACACCTTC.

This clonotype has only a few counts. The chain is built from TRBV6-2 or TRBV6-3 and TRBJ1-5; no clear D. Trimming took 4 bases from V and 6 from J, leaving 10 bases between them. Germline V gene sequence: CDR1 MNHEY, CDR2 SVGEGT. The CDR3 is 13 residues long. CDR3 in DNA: TGTGCCAGCAGTTGGGCGGAAGGTCAGCCCCAGCATTTT. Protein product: CASSWAEGQPQHF.

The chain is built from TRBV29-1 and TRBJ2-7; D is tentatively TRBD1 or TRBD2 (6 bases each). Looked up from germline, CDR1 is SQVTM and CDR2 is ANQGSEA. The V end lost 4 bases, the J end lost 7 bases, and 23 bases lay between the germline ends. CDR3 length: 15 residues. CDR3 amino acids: CSVVGARDWSTEQYF. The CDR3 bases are TGCAGCGTTGTGGGGGCCCGGGACTGGTCTACGGAGCAGTACTTC.

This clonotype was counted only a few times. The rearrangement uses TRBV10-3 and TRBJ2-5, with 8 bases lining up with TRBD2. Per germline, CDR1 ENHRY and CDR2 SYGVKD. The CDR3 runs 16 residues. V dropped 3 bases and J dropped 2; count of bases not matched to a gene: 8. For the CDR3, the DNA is TGTGCCATCAGTGACTACAGCGGGGGAAGGCAAGAGACCCAGTACTTC. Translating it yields CAISDYSGGRQETQYF.

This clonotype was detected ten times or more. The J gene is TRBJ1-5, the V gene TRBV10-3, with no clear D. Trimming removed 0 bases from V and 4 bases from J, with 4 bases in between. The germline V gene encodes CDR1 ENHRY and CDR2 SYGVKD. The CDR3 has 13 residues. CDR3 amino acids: CAISESVNQPQHF. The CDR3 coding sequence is TGTGCCATCAGTGAGTCCGTAAATCAGCCCCAGCATTTT.

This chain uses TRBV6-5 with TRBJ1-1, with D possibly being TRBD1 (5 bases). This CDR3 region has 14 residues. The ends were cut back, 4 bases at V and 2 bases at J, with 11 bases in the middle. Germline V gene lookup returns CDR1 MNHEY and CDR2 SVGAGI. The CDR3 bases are TGTGCCAGCAGTTGGGGCAGCTTAAACACTGAAGCTTTCTTT. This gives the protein CASSWGSLNTEAFF.

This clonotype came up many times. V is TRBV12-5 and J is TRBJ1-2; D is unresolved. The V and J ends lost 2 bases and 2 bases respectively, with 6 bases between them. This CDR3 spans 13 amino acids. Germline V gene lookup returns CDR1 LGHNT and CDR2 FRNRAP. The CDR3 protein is CASGLPGNYGYTF. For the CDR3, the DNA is TGTGCTAGTGGTTTGCCCGGGAACTATGGCTACACCTTC.

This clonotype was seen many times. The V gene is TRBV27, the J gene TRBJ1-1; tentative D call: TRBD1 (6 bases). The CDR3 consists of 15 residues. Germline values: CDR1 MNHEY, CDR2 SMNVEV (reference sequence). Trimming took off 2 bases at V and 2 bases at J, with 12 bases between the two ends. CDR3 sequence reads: CASSLITGPNTEAFF. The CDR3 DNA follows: TGTGCCAGCAGTTTAATAACAGGGCCTAACACTGAAGCTTTCTTT.

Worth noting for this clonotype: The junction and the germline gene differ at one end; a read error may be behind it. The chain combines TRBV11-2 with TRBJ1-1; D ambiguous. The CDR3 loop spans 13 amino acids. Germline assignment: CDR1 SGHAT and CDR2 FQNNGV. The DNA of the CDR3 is TGTGCCAGCAGCTTCGTGGGAAACACTGAAGCTCTCTTT. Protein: CASSFVGNTEALF. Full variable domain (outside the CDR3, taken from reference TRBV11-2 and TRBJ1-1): EAGVAQSPRYKIIEKRQSVAFWCNPISGHATLYWYQQILGQGPKLLIQFQNNGVVDDSQLPKDRFSAERLKGVDSTLKIQPAKLEDSAVYLCASSFVGNTEALFGQGTRLTVV.

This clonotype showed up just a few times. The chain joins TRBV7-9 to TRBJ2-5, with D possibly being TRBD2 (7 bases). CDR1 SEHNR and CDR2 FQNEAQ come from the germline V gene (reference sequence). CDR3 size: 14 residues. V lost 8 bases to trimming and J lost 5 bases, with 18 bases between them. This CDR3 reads CASWGGGAGETQYF. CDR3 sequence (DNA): TGTGCCAGCTGGGGGGGCGGAGCGGGCGAGACCCAGTACTTC. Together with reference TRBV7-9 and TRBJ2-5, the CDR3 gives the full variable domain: DTGVSQNPRHKITKRGQNVTFRCDPISEHNRLYWYRQTLGQGPEFLTYFQNEAQLEKSRLLSDRFSAERPKGSFSTLEIQRTEQGDSAMYLCASWGGGAGETQYFGPGTRLLVL.

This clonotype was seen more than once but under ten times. CDR3 in DNA: TGCAGTGCTAGAGGGGCAGCGAACACCGGGGAGCTGTTTTTT. Translating it yields CSARGAANTGELFF. The J gene is TRBJ2-2, the V gene TRBV20-1; D is uncertain. The CDR3 is 14 amino acids. Trimming took off 1 base at V and 0 bases at J, with 6 bases between the two ends. Germline CDR1 reads DFQATT; CDR2 reads SNEGSKA (reference sequence).

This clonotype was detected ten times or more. The CDR3 coding sequence is TGTGCCAGCAGCTTTGACAGGGCCCAGCCCCAGCATTTT. Translating it yields CASSFDRAQPQHF. The V call is TRBV5-6, the J call TRBJ1-5; 7 bases are shared with TRBD1. The CDR3 has 13 residues. Germline V gene data show CDR1 as SGHDT and CDR2 as YYEEEE. The V and J ends lost 2 bases and 7 bases, in that order; junction bases with no gene match: 3.

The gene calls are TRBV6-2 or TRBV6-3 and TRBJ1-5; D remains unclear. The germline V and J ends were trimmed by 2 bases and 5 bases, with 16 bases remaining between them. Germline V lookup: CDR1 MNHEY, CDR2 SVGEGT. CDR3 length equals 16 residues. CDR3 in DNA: TGTGCCAGCAGTTACCCCCAGGAGGTAATGTATCAGCCCCAGCATTTT. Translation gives CASSYPQEVMYQPQHF.

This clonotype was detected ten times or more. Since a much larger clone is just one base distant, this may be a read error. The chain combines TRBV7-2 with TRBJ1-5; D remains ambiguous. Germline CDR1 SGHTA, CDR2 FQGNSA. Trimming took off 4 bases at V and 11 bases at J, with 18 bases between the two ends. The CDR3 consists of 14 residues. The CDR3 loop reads CASSSEGVPLAQHF. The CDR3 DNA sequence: TGTGCCAGCAGCTCAGAAGGCGTCCCCCTGGCCCAGCATTTT.

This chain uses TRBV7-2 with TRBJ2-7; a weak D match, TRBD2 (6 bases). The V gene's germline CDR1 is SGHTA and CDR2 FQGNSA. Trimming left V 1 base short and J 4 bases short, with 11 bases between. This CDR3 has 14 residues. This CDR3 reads CASSLDGRPYEQYF. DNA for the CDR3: TGTGCCAGCAGCTTAGACGGGAGACCGTACGAGCAGTACTTC. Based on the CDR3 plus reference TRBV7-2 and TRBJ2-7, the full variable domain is GAGVSQSPSNKVTEKGKDVELRCDPISGHTALYWYRQSLGQGLEFLIYFQGNSAPDKSGLPSDRFSAERTGGSVSTLTIQRTQQEDSAVYLCASSLDGRPYEQYFGPGTRLTVT.

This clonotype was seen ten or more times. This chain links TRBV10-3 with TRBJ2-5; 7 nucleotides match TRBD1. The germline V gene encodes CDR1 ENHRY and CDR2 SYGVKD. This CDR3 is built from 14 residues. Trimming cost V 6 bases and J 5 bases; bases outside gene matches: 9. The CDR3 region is CAISGTGEGETQYF. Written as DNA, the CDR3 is TGTGCCATCAGCGGTACAGGGGAAGGGGAGACCCAGTACTTC.

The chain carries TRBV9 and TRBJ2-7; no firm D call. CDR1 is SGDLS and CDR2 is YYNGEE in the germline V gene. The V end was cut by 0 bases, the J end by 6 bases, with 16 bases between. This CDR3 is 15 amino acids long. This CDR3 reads CASSVGGVVGCEQYF. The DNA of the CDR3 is TGTGCCAGCAGCGTAGGAGGCGTCGTGGGGTGCGAGCAGTACTTC.

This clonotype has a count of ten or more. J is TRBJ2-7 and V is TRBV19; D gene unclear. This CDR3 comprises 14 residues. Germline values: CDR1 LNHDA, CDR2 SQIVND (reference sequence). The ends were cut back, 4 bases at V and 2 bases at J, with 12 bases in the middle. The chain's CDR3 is CASSSRLQPYEQYF. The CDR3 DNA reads TGTGCCAGTAGTAGTCGGCTCCAACCCTACGAGCAGTACTTC.

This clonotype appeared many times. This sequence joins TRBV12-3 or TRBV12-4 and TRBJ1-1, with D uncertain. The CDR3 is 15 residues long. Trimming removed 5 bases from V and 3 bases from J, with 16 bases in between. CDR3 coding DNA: TGTGCCAGCAGTAAACCCCTTATCGGGGACACTGAAGCTTTCTTT. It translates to CASSKPLIGDTEAFF.